This record covers a single TCR beta chain. Trimming shortened V by 5 bases and J by 1 base, and 12 bases separated the two germline ends. Germline CDR1 SGHTA, CDR2 FQGNSA. The CDR3 has 15 amino acids. This sample was taken from a study of blood T cell repertoires in COVID-19. Study at large: T cells, B-cell-depleted T cells, or PBMCs provided the cDNA or gDNA that served as material.

TCRdb's table, derived via immunoSEQ multiplex PCR, lists solely in-frame clones and lacks some. The sample lists 65,000 to 70,000 clones, 79% occurring once. The sequenced sample consisted of peripheral blood. The V call is TRBV7-2, the J call TRBJ1-3, with D possibly matching TRBD1 (6 bases). The TCR sequence derives from a human donor in a cohort sampled during active COVID-19. The CDR3 protein is CASSITGFSGNTIYF. The CDR3 bases are TGTGCCAGCAGCATAACAGGGTTTTCTGGAAACACCATATATTTT.